These 18 T cell receptor beta chains share one sample of origin, sequenced in a study of T cell repertoires in cytomegalovirus infection (dated by TCRdb to between 2018 and 2021). Interpreted using the paper, the treatment or condition label stands for: in vitro stimulation with specific CMV peptide epitopes to enrich CMV-specific T cells. Sequenced on an Illumina HiSeq 1500. TCRdb applied fastp at Q25 and MiXCR to the public reads, then kept only in-frame beta chains. Each entry is one CDR3 protein sequence, shown with its most common DNA and genes. Recorded for this sample are about 20,000 distinct CDR3 sequences; roughly two fifths of them occurred a single time. The ten largest clones represent over 85% of the sample. These receptors' antigens are unknown. The specimen comprised CD8+ T cells from cultured PBMCs, sampled from culture after CMV antigen stimulation. Source of these receptors: a human donor in good health (CMV status not recorded). Some clones in this sample may be carry-over from other donors' samples.

This clonotype was recorded at least ten times. The DNA for the CDR3 is TGTGCCAGCAGCCAAGATCCCCAGAACCGCTACACTGAAGCTTTCTTT. Translation: CASSQDPQNRYTEAFF. This chain connects TRBV3-1 to TRBJ1-1, with D uncertain. CDR1 and CDR2 (germline): LGHDT, YNNKEL (reference sequence). Trimming removed 0 bases at V and 3 bases at J, with 14 bases between. This CDR3 spans 16 amino acids.

This clonotype was seen more than once but under ten times. V and J are TRBV7-2 and TRBJ2-7, with TRBD2 matching over 11 bases. The CDR3 sequence is 15 residues long. Germline trimming cut 5 bases from V and 6 bases from J; bases unmatched to any gene: 9. CDR1 SGHTA and CDR2 FQGNSA come from the germline V gene. CDR3 amino acids: CASSTWTSGYFEQYF. The CDR3 nucleotides read TGTGCCAGCAGCACCTGGACTAGCGGGTACTTCGAGCAGTACTTC. The full variable domain, with the rest looked up from reference TRBV7-2 and TRBJ2-7, is GAGVSQSPSNKVTEKGKDVELRCDPISGHTALYWYRQSLGQGLEFLIYFQGNSAPDKSGLPSDRFSAERTGGSVSTLTIQRTQQEDSAVYLCASSTWTSGYFEQYFGPGTRLTVT.

The chain links TRBV6-2 or TRBV6-3 to TRBJ2-1; TRBD1 is a possible D gene (5 bases). V lost 0 bases and J 2 bases, leaving 8 bases between the germline ends. This CDR3 contains 15 residues. Germline CDR1 reads MNHEY; CDR2 reads SVGEGT. In nucleotides, the CDR3 is TGTGCCAGCAGTTACTCAGGGGTCACCTACAATGAGCAGTTCTTC. The encoded protein is CASSYSGVTYNEQFF.

CDR3 DNA: TGTGCCAGCAGCCCAGGGACAGGGGAGAAGGAAAAACTGTTTTTT. This sequence encodes CASSPGTGEKEKLFF. The rearrangement links TRBV7-6 to TRBJ1-4; TRBD1 matches at 10 bases. V lost 5 bases and J lost 8; bases outside the gene matches: 8. This CDR3 contains 15 residues. CDR1 and CDR2 from the germline V gene are SGHVS and FNYEAQ.

V and J are TRBV4-2 and TRBJ1-6; TRBD1 is a possible D gene (5 bases). The CDR3 covers 15 residues. The germline gives CDR1 LGHNA, CDR2 YNFKEQ. V gave up 1 base and J gave up 5 bases, with 9 bases separating them. The DNA for the CDR3 is TGTGCCAGCAGCCAAGGGCAGGGAGATAATTCACCCCTCCACTTT. Translating it yields CASSQGQGDNSPLHF.

This chain uses TRBV27 with TRBJ2-7; D gene unclear. Trimming stripped 5 bases from V and 6 bases from J, with 11 bases between. The germline V gene has CDR1 MNHEY and CDR2 SMNVEV (reference sequence). This CDR3 spans 12 amino acids. Here the CDR3 DNA reads TGTGCCAGCAGTCAAACCCTGGGCGAGCAGTACTTC. Its protein is CASSQTLGEQYF.

This chain links TRBV7-2 with TRBJ1-2; possible D gene TRBD1, 5 bases. V was pared by 2 bases and J by 8 bases, with 12 bases between. The CDR3 sequence is 13 residues long. Germline V gene lookup returns CDR1 SGHTA and CDR2 FQGNSA. The CDR3 nucleotides read TGTGCCAGCAGCTTATCCGACAGTACCGGCTACACCTTC. Amino acids: CASSLSDSTGYTF. The full variable domain, its missing parts supplied by reference TRBV7-2 and TRBJ1-2, is GAGVSQSPSNKVTEKGKDVELRCDPISGHTALYWYRQSLGQGLEFLIYFQGNSAPDKSGLPSDRFSAERTGGSVSTLTIQRTQQEDSAVYLCASSLSDSTGYTFGSGTRLTVV.

The chain carries TRBV7-3 and TRBJ1-1; TRBD1 matches at 8 bases. Losses at the gene ends were 5 bases for V and 3 bases for J; bases not matched to a gene: 8. Germline CDR1 reads SGHTA; CDR2 reads FQGTGA. The CDR3 length is 15 residues. The CDR3 sequence is CASSPGQGMDTEAFF. In DNA, the CDR3 is TGTGCCAGCAGCCCCGGACAGGGAATGGACACTGAAGCTTTCTTT.

The V gene is TRBV7-6, the J gene TRBJ1-1; D unresolved. The germline CDR1 and CDR2 sequences are SGHVS and FNYEAQ. The CDR3 spans 14 residues. V lost 3 bases and J lost 0, with 8 bases in between. The CDR3 region is CASSFNNMNTEAFF. CDR3 nucleotides: TGTGCCAGCAGCTTTAACAACATGAACACTGAAGCTTTCTTT. Looking up the rest from reference TRBV7-6 and TRBJ1-1 gives the full variable domain: GAGVSQSPRYKVTKRGQDVALRCDPISGHVSLYWYRQALGQGPEFLTYFNYEAQQDKSGLPNDRFSAERPEGSISTLTIQRTEQRDSAMYRCASSFNNMNTEAFFGQGTRLTVV.

V and J are TRBV7-6 and TRBJ1-1, with D possibly being TRBD1 (5 bases). V dropped 4 bases and J dropped 1 base, with 19 bases sitting between them. This CDR3 is built from 17 residues. Germline V CDR1 and CDR2: SGHVS, FNYEAQ. This CDR3 reads CASSSGRTPVANTEAFF. In nucleotides, the CDR3 is TGTGCCAGCAGCTCCGGGCGGACACCGGTGGCGAACACTGAAGCTTTCTTT.

V and J are TRBV7-2 and TRBJ2-7; 9 nucleotides match TRBD1. This CDR3 has 15 amino acids. Germline CDR1 reads SGHTA; CDR2 reads FQGNSA. After removal of 5 bases from V and 6 bases from J, the junction contained 11 bases not matched to a gene. The CDR3 reads CASSLQPGTGSEQYF. CDR3 nucleotide sequence: TGTGCCAGCAGCCTCCAGCCCGGGACAGGGAGCGAGCAGTACTTC.

Only a few counts were recorded for this clonotype. The chain links TRBV6-5 to TRBJ2-7, with D perhaps TRBD2 (6 bases). The CDR3 has 14 residues. V lost 2 bases to trimming and J lost 4 bases, with 12 bases between them. Germline V gives CDR1 MNHEY, CDR2 SVGAGI. Here the CDR3 DNA reads TGTGCCAGCAGTTACGCGGGGCCCTCGTACGAGCAGTACTTC. It yields the protein CASSYAGPSYEQYF.

This clonotype was recorded many times. The gene calls are TRBV7-2 and TRBJ2-3; no definite D call. CDR3 size: 11 residues. Deletions cut 4 bases from V and 2 bases from J, with 1 base between. Germline V gene sequence: CDR1 SGHTA, CDR2 FQGNSA. The DNA for the CDR3 is TGTGCCAGCAGCTACACAGATACGCAGTATTTT. Translation gives CASSYTDTQYF.

This chain connects TRBV7-6 to TRBJ2-2; the match to TRBD2 covers 9 bases. The germline V gene encodes CDR1 SGHVS and CDR2 FNYEAQ. Germline trimming cut 1 base from V and 0 bases from J; bases unmatched to any gene: 6. The CDR3 has 18 residues. CDR3 sequence: CASSLDLAGPANTGELFF. Written as DNA, the CDR3 is TGTGCCAGCAGCTTAGATCTAGCGGGGCCAGCGAACACCGGGGAGCTGTTTTTT.

This sequence joins TRBV28 and TRBJ2-5, with 9 bases lining up with TRBD2. Germline values: CDR1 MDHEN, CDR2 SYDVKM. This CDR3 has 16 residues. With V trimmed by 1 base and J by 1 base, 4 bases remained unmatched. This CDR3 is CASSLSETSGQETQYF. The CDR3 coding sequence is TGTGCCAGCAGTTTATCCGAGACTAGCGGCCAAGAGACCCAGTACTTC.

This clonotype was detected a few times. The chain joins TRBV7-3 to TRBJ2-6; no clear D. In germline, CDR1 is SGHTA, CDR2 FQGTGA. V lost 2 bases, J lost 4 bases, and 9 bases lay in between. The CDR3 sequence is 15 residues long. CDR3 nucleotides: TGTGCCAGCAGCTTAGGTGGACCCGGGGCCAACGTCCTGACTTTC. Its translation is CASSLGGPGANVLTF. The entire variable domain, with the rest obtained from reference TRBV7-3 and TRBJ2-6, is as follows: GAGVSQTPSNKVTEKGKYVELRCDPISGHTALYWYRQSLGQGPEFLIYFQGTGAADDSGLPNDRFFAVRPEGSVSTLKIQRTERGDSAVYLCASSLGGPGANVLTFGAGSRLTVL.

This clonotype is a singleton in its sample. V usage is TRBV7-2 and J usage is TRBJ1-4; tentative D call: TRBD1 (6 bases). Germline V lookup: CDR1 SGHTA, CDR2 FQGNSA. This CDR3 comprises 14 residues. Trimming took 5 bases from V and 8 from J, leaving 15 bases between them. This chain's CDR3 is CASSQAGAGEKLFF. In DNA form, the CDR3 reads TGTGCCAGCAGCCAGGCGGGGGCCGGAGAAAAACTGTTTTTT.

This sequence joins TRBV24-1 and TRBJ1-5; maybe TRBD1 (5 bases). CDR1 KGHDR and CDR2 SFDVKD come from the germline V gene. The CDR3 consists of 15 residues. V was trimmed by 6 bases and J by 6 bases, leaving 17 bases between them. The CDR3, as DNA: TGTGCCACCAGTAACCCTGGGCAGGGAGGTCAGCCCCAGCATTTT. Translation: CATSNPGQGGQPQHF.